What follows are 12 T cell receptor beta chains derived from one specimen sequenced in a study of cytomegalovirus exposure and HLA in healthy donors. Measured with immunoSEQ multiplex PCR; TCRdb has only the in-frame clones, and not every one. The data contain about 260,000 clones, roughly 87% of them singletons. The sample taken for sequencing was PBMCs. The receptors here all came from a woman younger than 45 in good health and CMV-seronegative.

The chain uses TRBV27 and TRBJ2-2, with D uncertain. The germline V gene encodes CDR1 MNHEY and CDR2 SMNVEV (reference sequence). Trimming pared 2 bases from V and 7 bases from J, leaving 5 bases between. There are 12 residues in the CDR3. In DNA form, the CDR3 reads TGTGCCAGCAGTTTAAGGTTCGGGGAGCTGTTTTTT. Protein product: CASSLRFGELFF.

This clone was counted once. CDR3 nucleotides: TGTGCCAGCAGCATTTCCCAGGAGAACACTGAAGCTTTCTTT. Translated: CASSISQENTEAFF. V is TRBV9 and J is TRBJ1-1; D remains unclear. Per the germline V gene, CDR1 is SGDLS and CDR2 is YYNGEE. Trimming stripped 4 bases from V and 1 base from J, with 11 bases between. The CDR3 has 14 amino acids.

The J gene is TRBJ2-3, the V gene TRBV6-4; D call uncertain. The CDR3 runs 14 residues. V lost 3 bases and J 1 base, leaving 8 bases between the germline ends. Germline values: CDR1 MRHNA, CDR2 SNTAGT. The CDR3 loop reads CASSEGGGTDTQYF. CDR3 DNA: TGTGCCAGCAGTGAAGGTGGAGGCACAGATACGCAGTATTTT.

The chain combines TRBV5-1 with TRBJ2-6, with D possibly TRBD2 on 6 matching bases. Trimming pared 3 bases from V and 3 bases from J, leaving 16 bases between. The CDR3 totals 17 residues. In germline, CDR1 is SGHRS, CDR2 YFSETQ. The CDR3 bases are TGCGCCAGCAGCTCCCTGGGGGGATCCCTTGGGGCCAACGTCCTGACTTTC. Translating it yields CASSSLGGSLGANVLTF.

The V and J genes are TRBV4-1 and TRBJ2-2, with TRBD2 matching 10 bases. CDR1 is MGHRA and CDR2 is YSYEKL in the germline V gene. V was clipped by 1 base and J by 7 bases; unmatched bases: 9. The CDR3 covers 17 residues. The DNA for the CDR3 is TGCGCCAGCAGCCAAGGAAGCCTAGCGGGAGTCAGCGGGGAGCTGTTTTTT. Its translation is CASSQGSLAGVSGELFF.

V usage is TRBV28 and J usage is TRBJ2-7, with TRBD1 identical over 11 bases. There are 16 residues in the CDR3. Germline V gives CDR1 MDHEN, CDR2 SYDVKM. V gave up 2 bases and J gave up 3 bases; unmatched junction bases: 6. The CDR3 bases are TGTGCCAGCAGTTTAGACGGACAGGGGGCTTTCTACGAGCAGTACTTC. Protein: CASSLDGQGAFYEQYF.

This CDR3 reads CASSLSITGELFF. The DNA for the CDR3 is TGTGCCAGCAGTTTATCGATCACCGGGGAGCTGTTTTTT. This chain joins TRBV7-7 and TRBJ2-2, with D uncertain. Looked up from germline, CDR1 is SSHAT and CDR2 is FNYEAQ (reference sequence). Trimming removed 6 bases at V and 4 bases at J, with 9 bases between. The CDR3 contains 13 residues.

The chain joins TRBV29-1 to TRBJ2-1; 14 bases fit TRBD2. Germline loops: CDR1 SQVTM, CDR2 ANQGSEA. The V gene end was trimmed by 4 bases and the J gene end by 5 bases; junction bases not matched to a gene: 16. The CDR3 loop spans 19 amino acids. The CDR3 loop is CSVGELGLAGVFVDNEQFF. The DNA for the CDR3 is TGCAGCGTTGGAGAGTTGGGACTAGCGGGAGTATTTGTGGACAATGAGCAGTTCTTC.

V gene TRBV18 combines with J gene TRBJ2-3; TRBD1 is a possible D gene (6 bases). This CDR3 comprises 15 residues. Trimming removed 5 bases at V and 5 bases at J, with 17 bases between. CDR1 and CDR2 (germline): KGHSH, LQKENI. The CDR3, as DNA: TGTGCCAGCTCATCTTTTGGACCGGACAGAGATACGCAGTATTTT. Protein sequence: CASSSFGPDRDTQYF.

The chain uses TRBV7-8 and TRBJ2-2; possibly TRBD1 for D (5 bases). Per germline, CDR1 SGHVS and CDR2 FQNEAQ. CDR3 length: 15 residues. The V end lost 2 bases, the J end lost 2 bases, and 9 bases lay between the germline ends. CDR3 residues: CASSLRQGNTGELFF. The CDR3, as DNA: TGTGCCAGCAGCTTAAGGCAGGGAAACACCGGGGAGCTGTTTTTT.

This chain's CDR3 is CASSTPGRRTDTQYF. The CDR3, as DNA: TGTGCCAGTAGTACCCCGGGACGGCGCACAGATACGCAGTATTTT. This sequence joins TRBV19 and TRBJ2-3; D tentatively reads TRBD1 or TRBD2 (5 bases each). The CDR3 is 15 residues long. The germline CDR1 and CDR2 sequences are LNHDA and SQIVND (reference sequence). V was shortened by 4 bases and J by 1 base, with 12 bases between the two germline ends.

CDR3 residues: CASSFKFGRQGEKLFF. CDR3 sequence (DNA): TGTGCCAGCAGCTTTAAGTTTGGCAGGCAAGGGGAAAAACTGTTTTTT. The J gene is TRBJ1-4, the V gene TRBV11-2, with D unresolved. V lost 3 bases and J 8 bases, leaving 19 bases between the germline ends. The germline V gene encodes CDR1 SGHAT and CDR2 FQNNGV. The CDR3 extends over 16 amino acids.